The sequence of this TCR beta chain was determined in a study of T cell responses to AZD1222 COVID-19 vaccine (dated by TCRdb to about 2021). Background for the entire study: A total of around 240 trial participants underwent TCR sequencing, of whom 207 had received two doses of AZD1222 and roughly 26 had received two doses of the MenACWY control vaccine. Trial participants were enrolled by age into subgroups of 18-55, 56-69 and 70-plus years, and roughly 160, 29 and 62 TCR-sequenced participants, respectively, were included in these subgroups. What the authors observed across the whole study: Because no samples from the day 14 peak response were available, repertoires could be characterized only after the peak T cell response. Only a handful of AZD1222 recipients were SARS-CoV-2 seropositive at baseline, limiting conclusions about previously exposed vaccinees. After two AZD1222 doses, both the breadth and the depth of spike-specific TCRs were significantly higher than at day 0 and than in MenACWY recipients. In the small 56-69-year group, the increase in depth fell short of significance, most likely because of low power. Most participants were white British and females outnumbered males, and the authors suggested that clonal diversity may have been underestimated. Vaccine-associated CD4 TCRs spanned the whole spike protein, with dominant responses in regions 160-218 and 743-854. Reportedly, close to half of the unique spike-specific TCRs recognized epitopes lying outside the regions that are mutated in the B.1.351 and B.1.1.7 variants.

This specimen's time point label, per the study, means: about 28 days (+/-7) after the second vaccine dose. AZD1222 recipients given second doses at about 4 weeks or at about 12 weeks were pooled, since spike-specific TCR depth and breadth were not found to differ between the two schedules. Samples from vaccinated people were obtained from the UK trials COV001 and COV002, which included a single-blind randomized controlled phase 2/3 trial of AZD1222 (ChAdOx1 nCoV-19) in healthy adults. For TCRbeta chain sequencing, PBMC samples from trial participants were taken at day 0 and at day 28 after the second dose. CDR1 and CDR2 are read off the germline V gene (reference sequence) as LNHDA and SQIVND. V loses 3 bases at its end and J loses 0 bases; junction bases beyond the gene matches: 8. There are 17 amino acids in the CDR3, from cysteine to phenylalanine inclusive. The sequence is cut down to CDR3 DNA, 51 bases in frame from base 1.

The CDR3 regions of human TCRbeta chains were analyzed by immunosequencing. The study's processing was this. TCRs in the repertoires were matched against a reference library of SARS-CoV-2-specific TCRs that had been generated with the MIRA antigen-specificity platform. Breadth was defined as the fraction of unique TCRs that were SARS-CoV-2-associated, and depth was defined as the fraction of total T cells that were SARS-CoV-2-associated. Each spike-specific TCR was assigned to its reactive spike region and to a CD4 or CD8 class using the MIRA data. Log10-transformed breadth and depth values were compared by one-way ANOVA with Sidak's multiple comparisons tests. Entries here come from immuneACCESS through TCRdb and include only in-frame sequences with V and J called. Some clones fail to appear in such tables; in the studies checked, an unresolved V gene covers under half of the shortfall, and the cause of the remainder is unknown. Clone size and V and J calls were adopted from that table, with D and trimming inferred from the DNA. The sample profile shows some 63,000 clones; roughly nine tenths of them were found once. Approximately 6.1% of the sample is held by the ten biggest clonotypes.

A note on this clone: Its antigen specificity is not known. Base-call qualities are not available, and no considerably larger clone is one nucleotide away.

This TCR came from an adult who received the AZD1222 COVID-19 vaccine. The sample was peripheral blood, taken 28 days after the second AZD1222 dose. This chain is built from TRBV19 and TRBJ2-3; 8 bases in the middle match TRBD1. The CDR3 has the sequence CASSMDQGAASTDTQYF. The DNA sequence is TGTGCCAGTAGTATGGATCAGGGGGCCGCTAGCACAGATACGCAGTATTTT. Outside the CDR3, residues come from the reference TRBV19 and TRBJ2-3 proteins, so the full variable domain is: DGGITQSPKYLFRKEGQNVTLSCEQNLNHDAMYWYRQDPGQGLRLIYYSQIVNDFQKGDIAEGYSVSREKKESFPLTVTSAQKNPTAFYLCASSMDQGAASTDTQYFGPGTRLTVL.